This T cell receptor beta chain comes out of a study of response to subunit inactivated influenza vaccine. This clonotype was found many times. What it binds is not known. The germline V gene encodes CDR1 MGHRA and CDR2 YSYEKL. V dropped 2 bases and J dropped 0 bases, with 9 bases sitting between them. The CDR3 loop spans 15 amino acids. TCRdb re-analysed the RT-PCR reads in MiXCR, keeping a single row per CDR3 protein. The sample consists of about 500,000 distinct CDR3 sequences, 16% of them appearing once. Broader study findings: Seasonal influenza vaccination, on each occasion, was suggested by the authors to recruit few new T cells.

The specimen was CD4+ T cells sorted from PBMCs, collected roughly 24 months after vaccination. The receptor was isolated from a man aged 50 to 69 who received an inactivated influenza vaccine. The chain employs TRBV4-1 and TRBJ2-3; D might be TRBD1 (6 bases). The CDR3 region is CASSQFGQSTDTQYF. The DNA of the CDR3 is TGCGCCAGCAGCCAATTTGGACAGAGCACAGATACGCAGTATTTT.